This T cell receptor beta chain was identified in a study of blood T cell repertoires in COVID-19 (dated by TCRdb to about 2020). About the investigation overall: Samples covering the acute and convalescent phases of COVID-19 were provided by collaborators in the United States, Italy and Spain. The material from the prospective study consisted of cDNA or gDNA derived from T cells, B-cell-depleted T cells, or PBMCs. Subjects who had been exposed to COVID-19, were actively infected with it, or had recovered from it provided the deeply sampled blood TCRbeta repertoires that made up the dataset. The repertoires were released in a freely available public database meant as a resource for research on the immune response to SARS-CoV-2. Samples were obtained from the ongoing ImmuneRACE study (first 160 participants) and from approximately 1,200 subjects provided by 6 global collaborators. Sample metadata almost always included a de-identified subject ID, COVID-19 status, age in years and sex. HLA class I and class II types, where available, came from metadata supplied by the sample provider rather than from assay-based typing.

The immunoSEQ Assay, a bias-controlled multiplex PCR, was used to amplify TCRbeta CDR3 regions from genomic DNA. Under the source paper's analysis protocol: The number of nucleated cells in each sample was estimated by amplification of reference gene primers within the assay. To quantify the absolute abundance of each unique TCRbeta CDR3 rearrangement, sequence reads were collapsed and filtered. For each sample, productive Simpson clonality was calculated as the square root of Simpson's diversity index across productive rearrangements. TCRdb obtained this table from immuneACCESS and retained in-frame rearrangements with V and J assigned. These tables miss some clones; where compared with another copy, unresolved V genes account for less than half of the shortfall, and the remainder is unexplained. V, J and clone size were drawn from that table, and D and trimming were deduced from the DNA. The sample has 270,000 or so clones on record, 85% to 90% of them singletons. About 4.6% of the sample is held by the ten biggest clonotypes.

Concerning this clone itself: Its antigen is not yet known. Base qualities were left out, and no much larger clone turns up one base away.

What the work shows at the level of the full study, not this receptor alone: Clinical and demographic metadata were provided uncurated, with the amount varying by source and participant.

Collaborating institutions collected whole blood in K2EDTA tubes following their own protocols. For TCRbeta analysis, collaborator samples were shipped as frozen whole blood, as isolated PBMCs, or as DNA extracted from either sample type. As encoded in the germline V gene, CDR1 is SGHVS while CDR2 is FQNEAQ. Measured from the cysteine to the phenylalanine, the CDR3 is 13 residues long. Solely the CDR3 DNA is kept, with 39 bases framed from the first base. V is pruned by 3 bases and J by 6 bases, leaving 3 bases of the junction without a gene match. The source material was peripheral blood. This receptor was identified in a man between 40 and 49 years old with acute or convalescent COVID-19. The rearrangement joined TRBV7-8 to TRBJ1-2; TRBD1 aligns with 8 central bases. CDR3 sequence: CASSLDRANGYTF. In nucleotides, the sequence is TGTGCCAGCAGCTTGGACAGGGCGAATGGCTACACCTTC.